The T cell receptor (beta chain) under discussion was sequenced for a study of control samples from healthy donors and cancer patients. J was trimmed by 7 bases and V by 6 bases; bases with no gene match: 7. This CDR3 has 13 amino acids. The repertoire was sequenced with immunoSEQ multiplex PCR; TCRdb's copy has only in-frame clones and lacks some. The table lists more than 140,000 clones, around 94% of them singletons, with about an eighth in the top ten. The clonotype was recovered from a man in his forties or fifties in good health. Sequenced: blood. The chain couples TRBV12-3 or TRBV12-4 to TRBJ2-3; TRBD1 matches at 7 bases. CDR3 coding DNA: TGTGCCAGCAGACCGACAGGGTCCAATACGCAGTATTTT. Its translation is CASRPTGSNTQYF.